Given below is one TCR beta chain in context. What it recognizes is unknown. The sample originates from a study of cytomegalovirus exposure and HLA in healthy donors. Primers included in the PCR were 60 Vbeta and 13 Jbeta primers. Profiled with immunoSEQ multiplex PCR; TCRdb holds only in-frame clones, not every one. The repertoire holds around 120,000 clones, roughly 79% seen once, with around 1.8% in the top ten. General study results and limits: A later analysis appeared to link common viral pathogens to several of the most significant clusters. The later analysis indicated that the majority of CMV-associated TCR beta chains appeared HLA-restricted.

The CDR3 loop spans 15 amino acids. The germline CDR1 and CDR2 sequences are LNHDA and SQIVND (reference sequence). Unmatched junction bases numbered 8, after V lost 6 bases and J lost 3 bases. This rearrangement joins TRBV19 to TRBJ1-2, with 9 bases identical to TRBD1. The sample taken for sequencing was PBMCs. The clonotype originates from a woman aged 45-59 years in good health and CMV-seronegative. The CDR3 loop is CASRLRTGAYYGYTF. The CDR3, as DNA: TGTGCCAGTAGGCTCCGGACAGGGGCGTACTATGGCTACACCTTC.